What follows are 7 T cell receptor beta chains derived from one specimen sequenced in a study of T cells in Graves' hyperthyroidism and ophthalmopathy. It was RNA transcripts that yielded the amplified TCR beta CDR3 regions. HTBI primers drove first-round RT-PCR of the TCR CDR3. Via MiXCR, TCRdb re-called the multiplex PCR reads, giving one row per CDR3 protein. Among fewer than 900,000 distinct CDR3 sequences listed, around 20% were seen once. Sequenced input: blood. Receptors were obtained from a woman aged 50 to 65 with Graves' hyperthyroidism that later progressed to Graves' ophthalmopathy.

This chain uses TRBV4-1 with TRBJ2-6; TRBD1 is a possible D gene (5 bases). The CDR3 loop spans 19 amino acids. V lost 4 bases to trimming and J lost 1 base, with 20 bases between them. The germline V gene encodes CDR1 MGHRA and CDR2 YSYEKL. CDR3 region: CASSRLSRLSGSGANVLTF. The CDR3 DNA reads TGCGCCAGCAGCCGACTTTCCCGGTTGTCAGGGTCTGGGGCCAACGTCCTGACTTTC.

This clonotype showed up just a few times. This chain connects TRBV5-1 to TRBJ1-1; D not certain. The CDR3 has 14 amino acids. Trimming took 2 bases from V and 2 from J, leaving 10 bases between them. In germline, CDR1 is SGHRS, CDR2 YFSETQ. CDR3 region: CASSLVGINTEAFF. In DNA form, the CDR3 reads TGCGCCAGCAGCTTAGTGGGGATTAACACTGAAGCTTTCTTT. The whole variable domain, filled in from reference TRBV5-1 and TRBJ1-1, reads KAGVTQTPRYLIKTRGQQVTLSCSPISGHRSVSWYQQTPGQGLQFLFEYFSETQRNKGNFPGRFSGRQFSNSRSEMNVSTLELGDSALYLCASSLVGINTEAFFGQGTRLTVV.

This chain joins TRBV11-2 and TRBJ1-1, with D unclear. Trimming took off 5 bases at V and 7 bases at J, with 11 bases between the two ends. CDR1 SGHAT and CDR2 FQNNGV come from the germline V gene. The CDR3 totals 12 residues. The CDR3 loop reads CASSARWGEAFF. The CDR3 DNA reads as TGTGCCAGCAGCGCGAGATGGGGTGAAGCTTTCTTT.

A remark on this clonotype: Being one base from a much bigger clone, this may be a read error. This chain joins TRBV3-1 and TRBJ1-6; D is uncertain. Trimming cost V 1 base and J 7 bases, with 14 bases left between them. CDR3 length equals 16 residues. Germline V lookup: CDR1 LGHDT, CDR2 YNNKEL (reference sequence). The CDR3 DNA follows: TGTGCCAGCAGCCAAGTGTACGCGGCTTCAAATTCACCCCTCCACTTT. It translates to CASSQVYAASNSPLHF.

This clonotype has a count of ten or more. The rearrangement joins TRBV3-1 to TRBJ2-7; TRBD2 matches 9 bases. The junction had 5 bases not matched to a gene; V was cut back by 0 bases and J by 2 bases. The CDR3 spans 16 residues. Germline CDR1 reads LGHDT; CDR2 reads YNNKEL (reference sequence). CDR3 sequence: CASSQDRLAGTYEQYF. In DNA form, the CDR3 reads TGTGCCAGCAGCCAAGATCGCCTAGCGGGGACCTACGAGCAGTACTTC.

This clonotype has just a few counts. The chain carries TRBV20-1 and TRBJ2-2; 9 bases match TRBD1. The V gene end was trimmed by 3 bases and the J gene end by 4 bases; junction bases not matched to a gene: 12. The CDR3 contains 17 residues. The germline CDR1 and CDR2 sequences are DFQATT and SNEGSKA (reference sequence). The CDR3 sequence: CSASLMPGQGSTGELFF. The DNA of the CDR3 is TGCAGTGCTAGCTTAATGCCGGGACAGGGATCCACCGGGGAGCTGTTTTTT.

This chain links TRBV13 with TRBJ2-7; D is uncertain. CDR3 size: 15 residues. Germline CDR1 is PRHDT and CDR2 is FYEKMQ (reference sequence). The V gene lost 4 bases and the J gene lost 4 bases, with 17 bases spanning the gap. The chain's CDR3 is CASSSSEAARYEQYF. In DNA form, the CDR3 reads TGTGCCAGCAGCTCCTCTGAAGCAGCCAGATACGAGCAGTACTTC.